This TCR beta chain comes out of a study of blood T cell repertoires in COVID-19. Original analysis: For nucleated cells, counts were estimated from reference gene primer amplification. This table comes from immunoSEQ multiplex PCR, and its TCRdb copy is limited to in-frame clones, with some not included. V, J and clone size reflect that table, while D and trimming were determined from the DNA. Of 150,000 to 200,000 clones listed, around 79% are singletons. Germline V lookup: CDR1 KGHDR, CDR2 SFDVKD. After removal of 6 bases from V and 5 bases from J, the junction contained 11 bases not matched to a gene. The CDR3 has 16 amino acids.

This chain links TRBV24-1 with TRBJ2-5; 10 nucleotides align to TRBD1. This TCR derives from a man in his sixties with active or convalescent COVID-19. Sequenced input: peripheral blood. The CDR3: CATSTPGTGARETQYF. CDR3 DNA: TGTGCCACCAGTACCCCCGGGACAGGGGCGCGGGAGACCCAGTACTTC.